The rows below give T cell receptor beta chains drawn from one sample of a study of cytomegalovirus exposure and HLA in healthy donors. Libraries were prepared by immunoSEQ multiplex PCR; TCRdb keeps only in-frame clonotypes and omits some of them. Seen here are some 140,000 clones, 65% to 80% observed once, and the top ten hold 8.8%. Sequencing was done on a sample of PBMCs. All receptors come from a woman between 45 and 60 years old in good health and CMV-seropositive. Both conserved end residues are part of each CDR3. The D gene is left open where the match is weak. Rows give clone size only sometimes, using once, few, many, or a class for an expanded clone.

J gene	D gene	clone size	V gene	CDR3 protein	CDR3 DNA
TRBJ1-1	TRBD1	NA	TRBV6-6	CASRKDRGTEAFF	TGTGCCAGCAGGAAGGACAGGGGGACTGAAGCTTTCTTT
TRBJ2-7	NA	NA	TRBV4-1	CASSHVGGHHEQYF	TGCGCCAGCAGCCACGTTGGGGGCCACCACGAGCAGTACTTC
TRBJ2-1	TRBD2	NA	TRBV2	CASSGTSGGERQFF	TGTGCCAGCAGTGGGACTAGCGGGGGGGAAAGGCAGTTCTTC
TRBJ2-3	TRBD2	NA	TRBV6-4	CASSDGTSGGADTQYF	TGTGCCAGCAGTGACGGGACTAGCGGGGGGGCAGATACGCAGTATTTT
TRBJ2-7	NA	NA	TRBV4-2	CASSQADRPYEQYF	TGTGCCAGCAGCCAAGCCGACAGACCCTACGAGCAGTACTTC
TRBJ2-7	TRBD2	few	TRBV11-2	CASSLKGSSGVHSEQYF	TGTGCCAGCTCCCTTAAGGGTTCTAGCGGGGTTCACTCCGAGCAGTACTTC
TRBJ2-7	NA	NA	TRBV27	CASSNRGTAPYEQYF	TGTGCCAGCAGCAACCGGGGGACAGCCCCCTACGAGCAGTACTTC
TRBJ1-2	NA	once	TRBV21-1	CASSRLGATGGRYGYTF	TGTGCCAGCAGCAGGCTCGGGGCGACAGGGGGGCGGTATGGCTACACCTTC
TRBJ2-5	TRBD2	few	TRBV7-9	CASSWGLGETQYF	TGTGCCAGCAGCTGGGGACTAGGGGAGACCCAGTACTTC
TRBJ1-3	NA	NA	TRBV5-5	CASRPGGSGNTIYF	TGTGCCAGCAGACCGGGGGGATCTGGAAACACCATATATTTT
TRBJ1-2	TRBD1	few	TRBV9	CASSEGTGNYGYTF	TGTGCCAGCAGCGAGGGGACAGGGAACTATGGCTACACCTTC
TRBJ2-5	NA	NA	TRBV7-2	CASSLGGGETQYF	TGTGCCAGCAGCTTAGGGGGCGGAGAGACCCAGTACTTC
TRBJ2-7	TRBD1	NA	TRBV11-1	CASSRDWDRGYEQYF	TGTGCCAGCAGCCGCGATTGGGACAGGGGTTACGAGCAGTACTTC
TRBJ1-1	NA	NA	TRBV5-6	CASSLDRNTEAFF	TGTGCCAGCAGTTTGGACAGGAACACTGAAGCTTTCTTT